The sequence of this TCR beta chain was determined in a study of CD8 T cells in Susac syndrome. Comments on this clonotype: Its antigen is not identified.

Study findings and constraints: The authors acknowledged that their TCR sequencing and HLA analysis involved a relatively small number of individuals.

The authors sequenced TCR beta from blood CD8+ and CD4+ T cells. TEMRA cells were FACS-enriched, and CD8+ and CD4+ T cells were isolated negatively. RNA amounts of roughly 0.5 to 1 ug underwent reverse transcription with random hexamers. Multiplex immunoSEQ PCR targeted 54 Vbeta and 13 Jbeta TCR beta segments. One entry per CDR3 protein, called by TCRdb with MiXCR from the immunoSEQ multiplex PCR reads. Of approximately 130,000 distinct CDR3 sequences listed, around 91% were seen once; the top ten hold about 0.23%. The sequence was obtained from a human donor with multiple sclerosis. Sequencing was carried out using CD8+ T cells from PBMCs.

This CDR3 reads CAWNLPGRRRDTQYF. The CDR3 nucleotides read TGTGCCTGGAACCTCCCGGGTAGGCGCAGAGATACGCAGTATTTT. The gene calls are TRBV30 and TRBJ2-3; D gene unclear. The CDR3 is 15 residues long. Germline CDR1 and CDR2: GTSNPN and SVGIG (reference sequence). Trimming left V 4 bases short and J 5 bases short, with 19 bases between.